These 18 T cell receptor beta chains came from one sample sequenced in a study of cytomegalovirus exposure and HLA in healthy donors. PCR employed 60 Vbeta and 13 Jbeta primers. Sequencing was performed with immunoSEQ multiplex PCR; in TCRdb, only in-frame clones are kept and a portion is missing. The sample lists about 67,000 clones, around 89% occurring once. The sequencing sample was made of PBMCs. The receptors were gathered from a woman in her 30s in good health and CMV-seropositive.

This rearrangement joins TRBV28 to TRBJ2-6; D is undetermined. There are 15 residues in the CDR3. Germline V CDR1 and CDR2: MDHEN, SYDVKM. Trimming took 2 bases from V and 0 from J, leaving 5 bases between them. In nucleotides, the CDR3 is TGTGCCAGCAGTTTAAGAGGCTCTGGGGCCAACGTCCTGACTTTC. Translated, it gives CASSLRGSGANVLTF.

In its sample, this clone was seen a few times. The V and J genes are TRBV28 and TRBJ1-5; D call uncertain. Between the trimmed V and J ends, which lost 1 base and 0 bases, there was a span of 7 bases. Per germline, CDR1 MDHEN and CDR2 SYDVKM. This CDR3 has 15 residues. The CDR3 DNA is TGTGCCAGCAGTTTATACAGCAATAGCAATCAGCCCCAGCATTTT. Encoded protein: CASSLYSNSNQPQHF.

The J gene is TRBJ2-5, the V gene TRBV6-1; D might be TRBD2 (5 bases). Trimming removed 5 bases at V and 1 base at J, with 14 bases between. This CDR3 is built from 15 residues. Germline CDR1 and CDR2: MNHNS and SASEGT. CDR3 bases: TGTGCCAGCAGTTCGGGGTGGGCAATCCAAGAGACCCAGTACTTC. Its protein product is CASSSGWAIQETQYF.

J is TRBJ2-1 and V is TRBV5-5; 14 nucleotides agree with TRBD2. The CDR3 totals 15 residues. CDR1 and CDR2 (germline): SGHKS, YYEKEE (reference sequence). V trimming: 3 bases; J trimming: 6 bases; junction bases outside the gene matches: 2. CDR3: CASSWGLAGANEQFF. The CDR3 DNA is TGTGCCAGCAGCTGGGGACTAGCGGGGGCCAATGAGCAGTTCTTC.

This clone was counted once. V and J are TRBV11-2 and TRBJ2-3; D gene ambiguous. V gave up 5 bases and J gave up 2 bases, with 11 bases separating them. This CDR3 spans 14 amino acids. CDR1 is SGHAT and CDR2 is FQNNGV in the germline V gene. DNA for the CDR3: TGTGCCAGCAGCAGAGGCGGCCCCACAGATACGCAGTATTTT. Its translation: CASSRGGPTDTQYF.

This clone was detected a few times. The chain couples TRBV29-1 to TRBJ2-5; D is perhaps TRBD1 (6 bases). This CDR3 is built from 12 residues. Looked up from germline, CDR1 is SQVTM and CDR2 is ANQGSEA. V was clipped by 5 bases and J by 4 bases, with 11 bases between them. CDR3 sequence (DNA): TGCAGCGTTCAGCAGGGGTCAGAGACCCAGTACTTC. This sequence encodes CSVQQGSETQYF.

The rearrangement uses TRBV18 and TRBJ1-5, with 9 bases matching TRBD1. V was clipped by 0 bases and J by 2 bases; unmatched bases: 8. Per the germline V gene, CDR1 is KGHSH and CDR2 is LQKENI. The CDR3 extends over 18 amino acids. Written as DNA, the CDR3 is TGTGCCAGCTCACCACCTCGGACAGGGGTCGGGGGCAATCAGCCCCAGCATTTT. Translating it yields CASSPPRTGVGGNQPQHF.

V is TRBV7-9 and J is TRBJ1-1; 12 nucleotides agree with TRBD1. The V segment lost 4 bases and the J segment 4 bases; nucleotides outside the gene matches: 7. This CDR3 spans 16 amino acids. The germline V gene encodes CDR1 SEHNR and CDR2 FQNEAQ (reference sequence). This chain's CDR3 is CASSYGTGGVGTEAFF. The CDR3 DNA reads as TGTGCCAGCAGCTACGGGACAGGGGGCGTGGGCACTGAAGCTTTCTTT. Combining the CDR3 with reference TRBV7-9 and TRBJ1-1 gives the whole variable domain DTGVSQNPRHKITKRGQNVTFRCDPISEHNRLYWYRQTLGQGPEFLTYFQNEAQLEKSRLLSDRFSAERPKGSFSTLEIQRTEQGDSAMYLCASSYGTGGVGTEAFFGQGTRLTVV.

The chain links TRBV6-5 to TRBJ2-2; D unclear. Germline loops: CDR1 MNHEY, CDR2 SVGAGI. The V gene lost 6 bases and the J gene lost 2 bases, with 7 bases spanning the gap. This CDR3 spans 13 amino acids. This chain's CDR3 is CASSSLNTGELFF. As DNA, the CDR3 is TGTGCCAGCAGCTCACTCAACACCGGGGAGCTGTTTTTT.

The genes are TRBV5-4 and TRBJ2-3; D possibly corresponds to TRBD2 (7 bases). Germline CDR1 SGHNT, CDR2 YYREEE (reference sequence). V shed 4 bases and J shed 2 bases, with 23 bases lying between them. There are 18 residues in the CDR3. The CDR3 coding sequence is TGTGCCAGCAGCCCCCGGGGGGCTGGAGGGGTCATCACAGATACGCAGTATTTT. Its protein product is CASSPRGAGGVITDTQYF.

CDR3: CATLYTEAFF. The CDR3 region has the DNA TGTGCCACCCTTTACACTGAAGCTTTCTTT. This rearrangement joins TRBV28 to TRBJ1-1, with D hard to call. The germline gives CDR1 MDHEN, CDR2 SYDVKM. Trimming took off 10 bases at V and 3 bases at J, with 6 bases between the two ends. The CDR3 is 10 residues long. Drawing the rest from reference TRBV28 and TRBJ1-1, the complete variable domain is DVKVTQSSRYLVKRTGEKVFLECVQDMDHENMFWYRQDPGLGLRLIYFSYDVKMKEKGDIPEGYSVSREKKERFSLILESASTNQTSMYLCATLYTEAFFGQGTRLTVV.

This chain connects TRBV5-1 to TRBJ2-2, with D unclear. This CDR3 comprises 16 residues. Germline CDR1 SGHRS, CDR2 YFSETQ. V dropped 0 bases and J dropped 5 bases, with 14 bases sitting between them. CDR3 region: CASSLGPQIVTGELFF. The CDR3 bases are TGCGCCAGCAGCTTGGGCCCCCAAATAGTAACCGGGGAGCTGTTTTTT.

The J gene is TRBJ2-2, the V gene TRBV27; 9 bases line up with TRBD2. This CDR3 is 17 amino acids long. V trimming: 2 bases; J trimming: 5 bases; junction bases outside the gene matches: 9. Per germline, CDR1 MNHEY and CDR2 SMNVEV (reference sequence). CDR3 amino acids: CASSLIWASGKTGELFF. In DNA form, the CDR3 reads TGTGCCAGCAGTTTAATTTGGGCTAGCGGGAAAACCGGGGAGCTGTTTTTT.

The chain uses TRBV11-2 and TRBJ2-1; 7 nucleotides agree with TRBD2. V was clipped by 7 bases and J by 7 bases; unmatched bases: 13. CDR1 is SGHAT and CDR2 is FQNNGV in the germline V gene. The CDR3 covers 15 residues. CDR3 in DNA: TGTGCCAGCACCCCCCAGACTAGCAGTTTGAATGAGCAGTTCTTC. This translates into CASTPQTSSLNEQFF.

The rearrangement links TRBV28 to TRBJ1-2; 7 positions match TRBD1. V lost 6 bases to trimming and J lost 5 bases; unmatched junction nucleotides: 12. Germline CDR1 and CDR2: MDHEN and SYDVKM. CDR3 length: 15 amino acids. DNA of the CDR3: TGTGCCAGCAGAGAACCGAGACAGGGCATTTATGGCTACACCTTC. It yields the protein CASREPRQGIYGYTF.

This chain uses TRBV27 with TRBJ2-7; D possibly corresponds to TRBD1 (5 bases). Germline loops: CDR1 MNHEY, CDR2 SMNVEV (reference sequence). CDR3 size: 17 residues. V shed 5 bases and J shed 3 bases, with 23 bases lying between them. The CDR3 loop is CASSTPPLSGRVYEQYF. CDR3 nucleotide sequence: TGTGCCAGCAGTACACCCCCCTTGTCGGGCAGGGTCTACGAGCAGTACTTC.

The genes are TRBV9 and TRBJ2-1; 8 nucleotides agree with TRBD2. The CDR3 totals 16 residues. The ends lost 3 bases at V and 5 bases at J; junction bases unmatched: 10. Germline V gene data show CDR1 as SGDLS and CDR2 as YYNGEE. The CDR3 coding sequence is TGTGCCAGCAGCGCCGGGGGGGTCAGATTCAACAATGAGCAGTTCTTC. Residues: CASSAGGVRFNNEQFF.

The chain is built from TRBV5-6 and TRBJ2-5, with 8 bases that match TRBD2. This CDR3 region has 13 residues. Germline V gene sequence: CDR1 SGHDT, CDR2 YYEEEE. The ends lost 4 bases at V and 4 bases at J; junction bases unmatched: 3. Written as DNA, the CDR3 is TGTGCCAGCAGCCCCACTAGCGGAGAGACCCAGTACTTC. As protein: CASSPTSGETQYF.